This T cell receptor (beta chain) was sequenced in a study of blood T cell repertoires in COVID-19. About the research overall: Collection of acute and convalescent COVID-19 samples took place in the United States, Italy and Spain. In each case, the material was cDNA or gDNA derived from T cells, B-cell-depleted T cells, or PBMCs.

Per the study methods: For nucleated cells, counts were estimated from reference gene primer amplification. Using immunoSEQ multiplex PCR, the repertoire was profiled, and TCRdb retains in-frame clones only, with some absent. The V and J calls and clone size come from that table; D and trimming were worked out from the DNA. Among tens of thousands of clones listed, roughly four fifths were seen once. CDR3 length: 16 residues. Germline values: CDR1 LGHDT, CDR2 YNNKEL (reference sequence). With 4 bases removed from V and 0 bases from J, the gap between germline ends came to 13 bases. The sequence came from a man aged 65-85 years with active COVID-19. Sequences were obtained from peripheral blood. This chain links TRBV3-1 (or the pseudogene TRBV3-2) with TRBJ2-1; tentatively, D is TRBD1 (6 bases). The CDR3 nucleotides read TGTGCCAGCAGCCCGAGGGGGACGAGCTCCTACAATGAGCAGTTCTTC. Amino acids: CASSPRGTSSYNEQFF.